These T cell receptor beta chains were read from a single sample in a study of cytomegalovirus exposure and HLA in healthy donors. Sequenced by immunoSEQ multiplex PCR; TCRdb stores in-frame clones only, minus some. The data contain about 130,000 clones, around three quarters of them singletons. Source material: PBMCs. The receptors derive from a man aged 25-40 years in good health and CMV-seronegative. Both conserved end residues are part of each CDR3. Each record gives: J gene, clone size, D gene, V gene, CDR3 protein, CDR3 DNA. A D gene is named only where the DNA matches it firmly. Clone sizes are given selectively: once, few, many, or a class where the clone is expanded.

j_call: TRBJ1-2
clone_size: -
d_call: -
v_call: TRBV5-1
cdr3_aa: CASSWGGGGVGTSGYTF
cdr3_nt: TGCGCCAGCAGCTGGGGGGGTGGAGGGGTTGGAACGAGCGGCTACACCTTC

j_call: TRBJ1-6
clone_size: once
d_call: -
v_call: TRBV7-6
cdr3_aa: CASSLGGNSPLHF
cdr3_nt: TGTGCCAGCAGCTTAGGCGGCAATTCACCCCTCCACTTT

j_call: TRBJ2-3
clone_size: -
d_call: -
v_call: TRBV27
cdr3_aa: CASSLLSVTSTDTQYF
cdr3_nt: TGTGCCAGCAGTTTACTTAGCGTGACTAGCACAGATACGCAGTATTTT

j_call: TRBJ1-3
clone_size: -
d_call: -
v_call: TRBV10-3
cdr3_aa: CAISEPRREGNTIYF
cdr3_nt: TGTGCCATCAGTGAGCCGAGACGGGAAGGAAACACCATATATTTT

j_call: TRBJ2-2
clone_size: -
d_call: -
v_call: TRBV11-2
cdr3_aa: CASSTRSGHLGELFF
cdr3_nt: TGTGCCAGCAGTACGCGTTCGGGACATCTCGGGGAGCTGTTTTTT

j_call: TRBJ2-5
clone_size: -
d_call: TRBD1
v_call: TRBV19
cdr3_aa: CASSPTGTWETQYF
cdr3_nt: TGTGCCAGTAGCCCGACAGGGACATGGGAGACCCAGTACTTC

j_call: TRBJ2-2
clone_size: -
d_call: -
v_call: TRBV19
cdr3_aa: CASGGANTGELFF
cdr3_nt: TGTGCCAGCGGTGGAGCGAACACCGGGGAGCTGTTTTTT

j_call: TRBJ2-3
clone_size: -
d_call: TRBD1
v_call: TRBV28
cdr3_aa: CASSLIGTATDTQYF
cdr3_nt: TGTGCCAGCAGTTTAATTGGGACAGCGACAGATACGCAGTATTTT

j_call: TRBJ2-1
clone_size: -
d_call: TRBD2
v_call: TRBV27
cdr3_aa: CASRGRASGYNEQFF
cdr3_nt: TGTGCCAGCAGGGGTCGGGCTAGCGGCTACAATGAGCAGTTCTTC

j_call: TRBJ2-7
clone_size: -
d_call: TRBD2
v_call: TRBV6-6
cdr3_aa: CASSYASGSTYEQYF
cdr3_nt: TGTGCCAGCAGTTACGCCAGCGGGAGTACCTACGAGCAGTACTTC

j_call: TRBJ1-1
clone_size: once
d_call: TRBD1
v_call: TRBV2
cdr3_aa: CASSGPGQGGNTEAFF
cdr3_nt: TGTGCCAGCAGCGGACCGGGACAGGGGGGAAACACTGAAGCTTTCTTT

j_call: TRBJ1-5
clone_size: few
d_call: -
v_call: TRBV5-6
cdr3_aa: CASSLGRRDQPQHF
cdr3_nt: TGTGCCAGCAGCTTGGGTAGGAGGGACCAGCCCCAGCATTTT

j_call: TRBJ1-1
clone_size: few
d_call: TRBD1
v_call: TRBV5-6
cdr3_aa: CASSLQGGNTEAFF
cdr3_nt: TGTGCCAGCAGCTTACAGGGGGGGAACACTGAAGCTTTCTTT

j_call: TRBJ1-5
clone_size: -
d_call: -
v_call: TRBV25-1
cdr3_aa: CASSQAGSDNQPQHF
cdr3_nt: TGTGCCAGCAGCCAAGCGGGCTCTGACAATCAGCCCCAGCATTTT

j_call: TRBJ2-1
clone_size: once
d_call: TRBD2
v_call: TRBV4-3
cdr3_aa: CASSQDRSGSDEQFF
cdr3_nt: TGCGCCAGCAGCCAAGACCGTAGCGGGAGTGATGAGCAGTTCTTC

j_call: TRBJ2-3
clone_size: -
d_call: TRBD2
v_call: TRBV6-5
cdr3_aa: CASRRGLGTDTQYF
cdr3_nt: TGTGCCAGCAGGAGAGGACTAGGCACAGATACGCAGTATTTT

j_call: TRBJ2-7
clone_size: -
d_call: TRBD1
v_call: TRBV6-5
cdr3_aa: CASSFRTGPDYEQYF
cdr3_nt: TGTGCCAGCAGTTTCCGGACAGGACCCGACTACGAGCAGTACTTC

j_call: TRBJ2-3
clone_size: -
d_call: TRBD2
v_call: TRBV6-5
cdr3_aa: CASRRLAGSTDTQYF
cdr3_nt: TGTGCCAGCAGGCGACTAGCGGGTAGCACAGATACGCAGTATTTT

j_call: TRBJ1-1
clone_size: -
d_call: -
v_call: TRBV5-4
cdr3_aa: CASSAPDGAEIEAFF
cdr3_nt: TGTGCCAGCAGCGCCCCCGATGGGGCAGAGATTGAAGCTTTCTTT

j_call: TRBJ1-2
clone_size: -
d_call: -
v_call: TRBV6-5
cdr3_aa: CASSYSGLTDGYTF
cdr3_nt: TGTGCCAGCAGTTACTCAGGACTGACCGATGGCTACACCTTC

j_call: TRBJ1-2
clone_size: -
d_call: TRBD1
v_call: TRBV5-1
cdr3_aa: CASSPGQGGAGYTF
cdr3_nt: TGCGCCAGCAGCCCTGGACAGGGGGGAGCTGGCTACACCTTC

j_call: TRBJ2-6
clone_size: few
d_call: -
v_call: TRBV2
cdr3_aa: CASSYLREAGANVLTF
cdr3_nt: TGTGCCAGCAGTTACCTAAGGGAGGCTGGGGCCAACGTCCTGACTTTC

j_call: TRBJ1-3
clone_size: -
d_call: -
v_call: TRBV29-1
cdr3_aa: CSVVPGGRRVASGNTIYF
cdr3_nt: TGCAGCGTTGTACCGGGGGGGAGACGGGTTGCCTCTGGAAACACCATATATTTT

j_call: TRBJ1-2
clone_size: -
d_call: -
v_call: TRBV15
cdr3_aa: CATSRDRTDYGYTF
cdr3_nt: TGTGCCACCAGCAGAGATAGGACAGATTATGGCTACACCTTC

j_call: TRBJ2-7
clone_size: -
d_call: TRBD1
v_call: TRBV5-1
cdr3_aa: CASSPGGQGYEQYF
cdr3_nt: TGCGCCAGCAGCCCGGGGGGACAGGGATACGAGCAGTACTTC

j_call: TRBJ2-7
clone_size: -
d_call: TRBD2
v_call: TRBV30
cdr3_aa: CAWSGAAGGYEQYF
cdr3_nt: TGTGCCTGGAGTGGGGCTGCGGGAGGGTACGAGCAGTACTTC